This T cell receptor (beta chain) was found in a study of OX40 agonist ivuxolimab in advanced cancers. Using immunoSEQ multiplex PCR, the repertoire was profiled, and TCRdb retains in-frame clones only, with some absent. Among roughly 100,000 clones listed, about 79% were seen once. This clonotype originated in an adult with an advanced solid tumor such as melanoma, head and neck, liver or kidney cancer. Sequenced material: CD4+ or CD8+ T cells sorted from blood, taken in a trial of the OX40 agonist ivuxolimab.

The CDR3 reads CASSSQGFTSFADTQYF. CDR3 DNA: TGTGCCAGCAGCTCTCAAGGGTTTACTAGTTTCGCAGATACGCAGTATTTT. J is TRBJ2-3 and V is TRBV11-2; perhaps TRBD2 as D (5 bases). The length of the CDR3 is 17 residues. Germline V gene sequence: CDR1 SGHAT, CDR2 FQNNGV. The V and J ends lost 4 bases and 4 bases respectively, with 21 bases between them.